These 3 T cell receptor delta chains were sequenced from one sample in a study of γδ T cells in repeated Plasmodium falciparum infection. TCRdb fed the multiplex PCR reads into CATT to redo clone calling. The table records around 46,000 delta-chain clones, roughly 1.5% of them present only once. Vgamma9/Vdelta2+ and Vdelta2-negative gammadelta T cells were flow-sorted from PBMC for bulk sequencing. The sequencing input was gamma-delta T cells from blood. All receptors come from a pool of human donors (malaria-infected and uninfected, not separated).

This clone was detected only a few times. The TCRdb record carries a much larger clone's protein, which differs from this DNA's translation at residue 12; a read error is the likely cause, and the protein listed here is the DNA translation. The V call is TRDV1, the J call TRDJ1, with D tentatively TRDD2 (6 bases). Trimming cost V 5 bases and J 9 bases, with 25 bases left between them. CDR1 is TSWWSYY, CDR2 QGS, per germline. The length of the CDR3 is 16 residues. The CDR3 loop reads CALGTPTGQGAGELIF. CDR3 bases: TGTGCTCTTGGGACTCCTACCGGCCAAGGAGCCGGTGAACTCATCTTT.

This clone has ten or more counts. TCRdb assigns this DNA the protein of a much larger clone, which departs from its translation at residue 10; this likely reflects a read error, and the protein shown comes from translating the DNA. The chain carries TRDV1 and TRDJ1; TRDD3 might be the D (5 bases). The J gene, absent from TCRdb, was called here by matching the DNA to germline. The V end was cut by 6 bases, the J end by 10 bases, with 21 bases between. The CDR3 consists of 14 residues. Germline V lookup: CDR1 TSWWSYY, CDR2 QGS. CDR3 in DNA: TGTGCTCTTGGAAGAGTCGCTGGGACCCAAGGACTCATCTTT. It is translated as CALGRVAGTQGLIF.

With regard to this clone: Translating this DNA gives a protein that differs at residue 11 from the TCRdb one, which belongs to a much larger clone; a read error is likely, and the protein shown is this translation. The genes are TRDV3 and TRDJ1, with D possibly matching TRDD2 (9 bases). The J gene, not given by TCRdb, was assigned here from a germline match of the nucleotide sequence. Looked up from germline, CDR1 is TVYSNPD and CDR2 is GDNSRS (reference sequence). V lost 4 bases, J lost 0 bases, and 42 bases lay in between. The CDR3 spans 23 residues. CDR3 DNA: TGTGCCTCTACTGAAGGCCTTCCTACACGGTGTGGGATACGCTTTCAGAACACCGATAAACTCATCTTT. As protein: CASTEGLPTRCGIRFQNTDKLIF.